The 22 T cell receptor beta chains below come from one sample, sequenced in a study of T cells in Graves' hyperthyroidism and ophthalmopathy. Amplified TCR beta CDR3 regions came from RNA transcripts. The HTBI primer set drove a first-round RT-PCR of the TCR CDR3. One entry per CDR3 protein results from TCRdb running MiXCR on the multiplex PCR reads. The table lists approximately 410,000 distinct CDR3 sequences, approximately 14% of them singletons. Input material: blood. The source of these receptors is a woman in her late teens or twenties with Graves' hyperthyroidism.

The chain is built from TRBV7-3 and TRBJ2-5, with D possibly being TRBD2 (5 bases). V dropped 5 bases and J dropped 3 bases, with 16 bases sitting between them. The CDR3 sequence is 15 residues long. CDR1 SGHTA and CDR2 FQGTGA come from the germline V gene. CDR3 nucleotides: TGTGCCAGCAGCCCAGGACTCAAATTAAAAGAGACCCAGTACTTC. Translation: CASSPGLKLKETQYF.

The rearrangement uses TRBV6-1 and TRBJ2-1; TRBD2 matches at 7 bases. The J segment lost 2 bases and the V segment lost 2 bases, leaving 9 bases of the junction unmatched. This CDR3 region has 17 residues. Germline assignment: CDR1 MNHNS and CDR2 SASEGT. CDR3 DNA sequence: TGTGCCAGCAGTGAAAGGGCGGGAGACGAGACCTACAATGAGCAGTTCTTC. Protein sequence: CASSERAGDETYNEQFF.

This clonotype was counted ten times or more. The V gene is TRBV11-2, the J gene TRBJ1-1, with D uncertain. The CDR3 sequence is 13 residues long. The germline V and J ends were trimmed by 0 bases and 6 bases, with 8 bases remaining between them. CDR1 is SGHAT, CDR2 FQNNGV, per germline. CDR3 sequence: CASSLEQFAEAFF. CDR3 nucleotide sequence: TGTGCCAGCAGCTTAGAGCAGTTCGCTGAAGCTTTCTTT.

This clonotype occurred a few times. J is TRBJ2-7 and V is TRBV9; 10 nucleotides agree with TRBD2. The CDR3 is 15 residues long. Germline V gene sequence: CDR1 SGDLS, CDR2 YYNGEE. With V trimmed by 2 bases and J by 4 bases, 6 bases remained unmatched. CDR3: CASSVLAGEEYEQYF. The CDR3 DNA reads TGTGCCAGCAGCGTCCTAGCGGGAGAGGAGTACGAGCAGTACTTC.

Only a few counts were recorded for this clonotype. The chain combines TRBV4-1 with TRBJ2-7; 8 nucleotides agree with TRBD1. Per the germline V gene, CDR1 is MGHRA and CDR2 is YSYEKL. V was clipped by 4 bases and J by 0 bases; unmatched bases: 5. CDR3 size: 15 residues. The DNA of the CDR3 is TGCGCCAGCAGCCCCCATGACAGGGGCTCCTACGAGCAGTACTTC. It specifies CASSPHDRGSYEQYF.

This chain joins TRBV4-2 and TRBJ2-7; possible D gene TRBD2, 6 bases. Germline-derived CDR1 and CDR2 are LGHNA and YNFKEQ. The CDR3 spans 14 residues. Trimming cost V 0 bases and J 0 bases, with 6 bases left between them. The DNA of the CDR3 is TGTGCCAGCAGCCAAGAGGAGGGCTCCTACGAGCAGTACTTC. As protein: CASSQEEGSYEQYF.

The V call is TRBV28, the J call TRBJ2-7, with 7 bases fitting TRBD2. Germline CDR1 and CDR2: MDHEN and SYDVKM. The J segment lost 5 bases and the V segment lost 2 bases, leaving 12 bases of the junction unmatched. This CDR3 is built from 16 residues. CDR3 region: CASSLISGGSTNEQYF. The CDR3 bases are TGTGCCAGCAGTTTAATTTCGGGCGGGAGCACGAACGAGCAGTACTTC.

This chain uses TRBV20-1 with TRBJ2-7; D possibly uses TRBD1 or TRBD2 (5 bases each). CDR1 is DFQATT, CDR2 SNEGSKA, per germline (reference sequence). CDR3 size: 10 residues. V was clipped by 3 bases and J by 5 bases, with 5 bases between them. The chain's CDR3 is CSARGDEQYF. DNA for the CDR3: TGCAGTGCTAGGGGGGACGAGCAGTACTTC.

This clonotype was detected many times. The chain employs TRBV3-1 and TRBJ2-1; 14 bases fit TRBD2. The germline CDR1 and CDR2 sequences are LGHDT and YNNKEL (reference sequence). This CDR3 has 18 residues. Unmatched junction bases numbered 8, after V lost 1 base and J lost 6 bases. The CDR3 region has the DNA TGTGCCAGCAGCCAAGCAGGGGGACTAGCGGGAGTCAGCAATGAGCAGTTCTTC. It yields the protein CASSQAGGLAGVSNEQFF.

This clonotype was recorded a few times. The chain employs TRBV10-3 and TRBJ2-6; weak D call: TRBD2 (5 bases). Trimming stripped 4 bases from V and 0 bases from J, with 10 bases between. The length of the CDR3 is 16 residues. Germline CDR1 reads ENHRY; CDR2 reads SYGVKD. CDR3 nucleotides: TGTGCCATCAGTGGGCCAGCGGACTCTGGGGCCAACGTCCTGACTTTC. It translates to CAISGPADSGANVLTF.

There are many counts of this clonotype. This chain's CDR3 is CSADEVGTGHNSPLHF. CDR3 bases: TGCAGTGCTGACGAAGTAGGGACAGGGCATAATTCACCCCTCCACTTT. The chain is built from TRBV20-1 and TRBJ1-6; 9 bases are shared with TRBD1. CDR1 DFQATT and CDR2 SNEGSKA come from the germline V gene (reference sequence). The CDR3 length is 16 residues. With V trimmed by 5 bases and J by 5 bases, 10 bases remained unmatched.

This clonotype has a count of ten or more. V and J are TRBV30 and TRBJ2-1; D not resolved. Between the trimmed V and J ends, which lost 1 base and 9 bases, there was a span of 13 bases. Germline assignment: CDR1 GTSNPN and CDR2 SVGIG (reference sequence). This CDR3 is 13 amino acids long. Here the CDR3 DNA reads TGTGCCTGGAGTGCCCGGATAGATGGTGAGCAGTTCTTC. Translating it yields CAWSARIDGEQFF.

This clonotype came up many times. The chain has TRBV5-1 and TRBJ1-1; tentatively, D is TRBD1 (5 bases). V lost 5 bases to trimming and J lost 1 base, with 9 bases between them. CDR3 size: 13 residues. Germline V gives CDR1 SGHRS, CDR2 YFSETQ. CDR3 sequence: CASRRQTNTEAFF. The CDR3 DNA is TGCGCCAGCAGGCGACAGACGAACACTGAAGCTTTCTTT.

This clonotype was recorded only once. Since a much larger clone is just one base distant, this may be a read error. The V and J genes are TRBV20-1 and TRBJ2-7, with 12 bases that match TRBD2. There are 14 residues in the CDR3. After removal of 5 bases from V and 5 bases from J, the junction contained 7 bases not matched to a gene. From germline, CDR1 is DFQATT and CDR2 SNEGSKA (reference sequence). The DNA for the CDR3 is TGCAGTGCTGGCCCTCTAGCGGGAGGGAACGAGCAGTACTTC. It specifies CSAGPLAGGNEQYF.

This clonotype was recorded many times. The rearrangement uses TRBV4-1 and TRBJ2-3; D might be TRBD1 or TRBD2, each matching 6 bases. The CDR3 covers 14 residues. Germline V gene data show CDR1 as MGHRA and CDR2 as YSYEKL. V lost 1 base, J lost 4 bases, and 9 bases lay in between. The chain's CDR3 is CASSQGRGADTQYF. CDR3 bases: TGCGCCAGCAGCCAAGGGAGGGGGGCAGATACGCAGTATTTT.

The chain uses TRBV9 and TRBJ2-1, with D perhaps TRBD2 (6 bases). The CDR3 totals 15 residues. Germline V CDR1 and CDR2: SGDLS, YYNGEE. V was clipped by 3 bases and J by 7 bases, with 17 bases between them. CDR3 sequence (DNA): TGTGCCAGCAGCGCCAACGCGGGACTCCTTAATGAGCAGTTCTTC. Translating gives CASSANAGLLNEQFF.

This clonotype was detected many times. This chain links TRBV28 with TRBJ2-7, with D tentatively TRBD2 (5 bases). Germline CDR1 is MDHEN and CDR2 is SYDVKM. The CDR3 runs 15 residues. Trimming removed 3 bases from V and 5 bases from J, with 17 bases in between. The CDR3 loop is CASSFSQGSFDEQYF. The CDR3 region has the DNA TGTGCCAGCAGTTTTAGTCAAGGGAGCTTCGACGAGCAGTACTTC.

This chain links TRBV30 with TRBJ2-6, with D unclear. CDR3 length equals 16 residues. CDR1 and CDR2 (germline): GTSNPN, SVGIG (reference sequence). V shed 0 bases and J shed 1 base, with 10 bases lying between them. In DNA, the CDR3 is TGTGCCTGGAGTGTACCTTTCCTGTCTGGGGCCAACGTCCTGACTTTC. It yields the protein CAWSVPFLSGANVLTF.

This clonotype was seen at least ten times. This chain connects TRBV25-1 to TRBJ2-5; tentative D call: TRBD2 (6 bases). CDR1 and CDR2 from the germline V gene are MGHDK and SYGVNS. Trimming left V 1 base short and J 2 bases short, with 23 bases between. The CDR3 contains 19 residues. The CDR3: CASSEFMPFGSGPQETQYF. In DNA form, the CDR3 reads TGTGCCAGCAGTGAATTTATGCCGTTCGGGAGCGGGCCACAAGAGACCCAGTACTTC.

At least ten counts were recorded for this clonotype. This chain joins TRBV11-3 and TRBJ2-3, with D possibly being TRBD2 (5 bases). Germline V gene sequence: CDR1 SGHNT, CDR2 YENEEA. V lost 3 bases, J lost 2 bases, and 12 bases lay in between. CDR3 length: 15 residues. The DNA for the CDR3 is TGTGCCAGCAGCTTTTCCGGGGTATCCACAGATACGCAGTATTTT. Protein product: CASSFSGVSTDTQYF.

This clonotype was detected a few times. A read error may produce the germline difference seen at one junction end. The V gene is TRBV30, the J gene TRBJ1-3; 8 bases fit TRBD1. The CDR3 is 12 residues long. Germline V gives CDR1 GTSNPN, CDR2 SVGIG (reference sequence). CDR3 sequence: CAWAGGGSTIYF. The CDR3 DNA is TGTGCCTGGGCAGGGGGCGGAAGCACCATATATTTT.

The gene calls are TRBV20-1 and TRBJ1-3; D is perhaps TRBD1 (5 bases). CDR1 is DFQATT and CDR2 is SNEGSKA in the germline V gene (reference sequence). V lost 0 bases to trimming and J lost 0 bases, with 9 bases between them. The CDR3 contains 15 residues. The CDR3 reads CSARDPGISGNTIYF. The CDR3 bases are TGCAGTGCTAGAGATCCAGGGATCTCTGGAAACACCATATATTTT.